The 22 T cell receptor beta chains listed next were all sequenced from one sample in a study of early T cells in non-severe SARS-CoV-2 infection. TCRdb reprocessed the 5' RACE reads via MiXCR and lists one record per CDR3 protein. The sample lists over 95,000 distinct CDR3 sequences, 16% occurring once. Specimen: whole blood. The receptors were sampled from an adult who was a healthcare worker with PCR-confirmed SARS-CoV-2 infection or an uninfected control (not recorded which).

The chain joins TRBV6-5 to TRBJ1-4; D remains unclear. V was shortened by 0 bases and J by 10 bases, with 12 bases between the two germline ends. Germline loops: CDR1 MNHEY, CDR2 SVGAGI. The CDR3 spans 14 residues. In DNA, the CDR3 is TGTGCCAGCAGTTACTCAAGGACGCGGTCAAAACTGTTTTTT. This codes for CASSYSRTRSKLFF.

This clonotype has just a few counts. The CDR3 spells CSVLGSQNQPQHF. The CDR3 region has the DNA TGCAGCGTTTTGGGGAGCCAGAATCAGCCCCAGCATTTT. The V call is TRBV29-1, the J call TRBJ1-5; no firm D call. This CDR3 has 13 amino acids. With 5 bases removed from V and 4 bases from J, the gap between germline ends came to 12 bases. Germline V lookup: CDR1 SQVTM, CDR2 ANQGSEA.

This clonotype has a handful of counts. CDR3 DNA sequence: TGTGCCAGCAGCGTAGGGTCGAGCGGGAACACCGGGGAGCTGTTTTTT. This translates into CASSVGSSGNTGELFF. The rearrangement uses TRBV9 and TRBJ2-2, with D possibly TRBD2 on 5 matching bases. There are 16 residues in the CDR3. Germline assignment: CDR1 SGDLS and CDR2 YYNGEE. V shed 0 bases and J shed 1 base, with 10 bases lying between them. The variable domain in full, with the rest retrieved from reference TRBV9 and TRBJ2-2, is DSGVTQTPKHLITATGQRVTLRCSPRSGDLSVYWYQQSLDQGLQFLIQYYNGEERAKGNILERFSAQQFPDLHSELNLSSLELGDSALYFCASSVGSSGNTGELFFGEGSRLTVL.

There are a few counts of this clonotype. V usage is TRBV6-6 and J usage is TRBJ1-2; unclear D gene. CDR1 MNHNY and CDR2 SVGAGI come from the germline V gene (reference sequence). V lost 6 bases and J lost 1, with 6 bases in between. This CDR3 contains 12 residues. The CDR3, as DNA: TGTGCCAGCAGACAGCTTAACTATGGCTACACCTTC. As protein: CASRQLNYGYTF.

The rearrangement joins TRBV7-2 to TRBJ1-1; weak D call: TRBD1 (6 bases). This CDR3 has 15 amino acids. Per the germline V gene, CDR1 is SGHTA and CDR2 is FQGNSA. V gave up 2 bases and J gave up 2 bases, with 12 bases separating them. The CDR3 bases are TGTGCCAGCAGCTTACAAGGACAGATAAACACTGAAGCTTTCTTT. Amino acid sequence: CASSLQGQINTEAFF.

This clonotype was seen a few times. The V gene is TRBV20-1, the J gene TRBJ1-2; 10 nucleotides match TRBD1. Trimming at V came to 5 bases and at J to 8 bases, leaving 17 bases not matched to a gene. The germline gives CDR1 DFQATT, CDR2 SNEGSKA (reference sequence). There are 16 residues in the CDR3. The CDR3 DNA reads as TGCAGTGCTCCACGCCAAGGGGGTGACAGGGGGCAAGGCTACACCTTC. The encoded protein is CSAPRQGGDRGQGYTF.

This clonotype was detected ten times or more. The genes are TRBV6-5 and TRBJ2-7; 9 nucleotides match TRBD1. V shed 5 bases and J 1 base; nucleotides not matched to a gene: 6. Germline V gene lookup returns CDR1 MNHEY and CDR2 SVGAGI. The CDR3 consists of 15 residues. Here the CDR3 DNA reads TGTGCCAGCAGTACACAGGGGGCCAAGTCCTACGAGCAGTACTTC. Residues: CASSTQGAKSYEQYF.

This clonotype was counted ten times or more. This rearrangement joins TRBV29-1 to TRBJ1-2; D not resolved. Deletions cut 6 bases from V and 4 bases from J, with 12 bases between. Germline CDR1 is SQVTM and CDR2 is ANQGSEA. This CDR3 spans 12 amino acids. The CDR3 here is CSVARESYGYTF. CDR3 coding DNA: TGCAGCGTCGCGAGGGAGAGCTATGGCTACACCTTC.

This clonotype has just a few counts. This chain uses TRBV7-6 with TRBJ2-7, with 7 bases that match TRBD2. Trimming at V came to 0 bases and at J to 4 bases, leaving 3 bases not matched to a gene. Germline V lookup: CDR1 SGHVS, CDR2 FNYEAQ. The CDR3 has 14 residues. The DNA for the CDR3 is TGTGCCAGCAGCTTAGCTGGGGGGGTTTACGAGCAGTACTTC. It is translated as CASSLAGGVYEQYF.

The V gene is TRBV5-8, the J gene TRBJ2-7, with a tentative D call TRBD1 (5 bases). Trimming cost V 4 bases and J 6 bases, with 11 bases left between them. The CDR3 extends over 12 amino acids. Germline V gives CDR1 SGHTS, CDR2 YDEGEE. The CDR3 here is CASSQRTLEQYF. In nucleotides, the CDR3 is TGTGCCAGCAGCCAAAGGACACTCGAGCAGTACTTC.

V and J are TRBV7-8 and TRBJ1-5, with TRBD1 matching over 9 bases. Trimming cost V 6 bases and J 7 bases; bases outside gene matches: 16. Germline loops: CDR1 SGHVS, CDR2 FQNEAQ. There are 17 residues in the CDR3. Written as DNA, the CDR3 is TGTGCCAGCAGTTCTACGCCTCTGGGACAGGGAAACCAGCCCCAGCATTTT. It is translated as CASSSTPLGQGNQPQHF. Combining the CDR3 with reference TRBV7-8 and TRBJ1-5 gives the whole variable domain GAGVSQSPRYKVAKRGQDVALRCDPISGHVSLFWYQQALGQGPEFLTYFQNEAQLDKSGLPSDRFFAERPEGSVSTLKIQRTQQEDSAVYLCASSSTPLGQGNQPQHFGDGTRLSIL.

The chain recombines TRBV2 with TRBJ1-6, with 7 bases fitting TRBD1. CDR3 length equals 15 residues. The V segment lost 7 bases and the J segment 7 bases; nucleotides outside the gene matches: 10. Germline CDR1 SNHLY, CDR2 FYNNEI. The CDR3 loop reads CASTPRQGVNSPLHF. Written as DNA, the CDR3 is TGTGCCAGCACTCCCAGGCAGGGGGTAAATTCACCCCTCCACTTT.

In its sample, this clonotype was seen a few times. The chain links TRBV7-9 to TRBJ2-3; 7 nucleotides line up with TRBD2. V shed 2 bases and J 3 bases; nucleotides not matched to a gene: 8. The CDR3 extends over 16 amino acids. Germline values: CDR1 SEHNR, CDR2 FQNEAQ (reference sequence). CDR3 in DNA: TGTGCCAGCAGCTTACATCTAGCGGTGGAAACAGATACGCAGTATTTT. Its translation is CASSLHLAVETDTQYF.

This chain links TRBV7-9 with TRBJ1-2, with a tentative D call TRBD1 (6 bases). The germline V and J ends were trimmed by 5 bases and 4 bases, with 8 bases remaining between them. Germline CDR1 SEHNR, CDR2 FQNEAQ (reference sequence). The CDR3 runs to 12 residues. The CDR3 DNA sequence: TGTGCCAGCAGCCAGACAGGCTATGGCTACACCTTC. The encoded protein is CASSQTGYGYTF.

This clonotype appeared many times. V is TRBV5-1 and J is TRBJ2-7; D is unclear. V dropped 2 bases and J dropped 4 bases, with 10 bases sitting between them. This CDR3 is 13 amino acids long. Germline CDR1 reads SGHRS; CDR2 reads YFSETQ. The CDR3, as DNA: TGCGCCAGCAGCTTTTGGGATCAATACGAGCAGTACTTC. Residues: CASSFWDQYEQYF.

This clonotype has just a few counts. The chain links TRBV4-3 to TRBJ1-2; D call uncertain. The V end was cut by 0 bases, the J end by 4 bases, with 9 bases between. The CDR3 sequence is 14 residues long. Germline V CDR1 and CDR2: LGHNA, YSLEER. Here the CDR3 DNA reads TGCGCCAGCAGCCAAGATGAGGCCGCCTATGGCTACACCTTC. Translating gives CASSQDEAAYGYTF.

V and J are TRBV5-6 and TRBJ1-6; 7 bases align to TRBD1. CDR1 and CDR2 from the germline V gene are SGHDT and YYEEEE. The CDR3 is 14 amino acids. With V trimmed by 5 bases and J by 7 bases, 6 bases remained unmatched. This CDR3 reads CASRPGTENSPLHF. The CDR3 region has the DNA TGTGCCAGCAGGCCCGGGACAGAAAATTCACCCCTCCACTTT.

This clonotype has ten or more counts. The V gene is TRBV13, the J gene TRBJ2-3, with unresolved D. In germline, CDR1 is PRHDT, CDR2 FYEKMQ (reference sequence). V was trimmed by 4 bases and J by 0 bases, leaving 2 bases between them. The CDR3 is 12 amino acids. The CDR3: CASSSSTDTQYF. The CDR3 DNA reads TGTGCCAGCAGCTCCAGCACAGATACGCAGTATTTT.

At least ten counts were recorded for this clonotype. V is TRBV20-1 and J is TRBJ2-7; 7 positions match TRBD2. From germline, CDR1 is DFQATT and CDR2 SNEGSKA (reference sequence). This CDR3 is built from 14 residues. The junction had 5 bases not matched to a gene; V was cut back by 2 bases and J by 1 base. CDR3 DNA: TGCAGTGCTAGATACGGGGGGTTTTCCTACGAGCAGTACTTC. It specifies CSARYGGFSYEQYF.

This clonotype was seen a few times. The J gene is TRBJ2-7, the V gene TRBV5-1; D is possibly TRBD2 (5 bases). V lost 3 bases, J lost 3 bases, and 19 bases lay in between. The germline gives CDR1 SGHRS, CDR2 YFSETQ. This CDR3 has 16 residues. In DNA, the CDR3 is TGCGCCAGCAGCTCCTCCTATGGAGGAGGCTTCTACGAGCAGTACTTC. It codes for CASSSSYGGGFYEQYF.

This clonotype has just a few counts. No conserved phenylalanine or tryptophan is present at the end of the CDR3, so a read error is the likely explanation. The rearrangement links TRBV4-2 to TRBJ2-1; maybe TRBD2 (5 bases). V was shortened by 3 bases and J by 6 bases, with 9 bases between the two germline ends. CDR1 and CDR2 (germline): LGHNA, YNFKEQ. This CDR3 comprises 13 residues. CDR3 residues: CASSHALGNEQFL. CDR3 nucleotides: TGTGCCAGCAGCCATGCACTAGGCAATGAGCAGTTCTTG.

J is TRBJ2-1 and V is TRBV19; TRBD2 agrees at 12 bases. Losses at the gene ends were 5 bases for V and 8 bases for J; bases not matched to a gene: 7. The germline CDR1 and CDR2 sequences are LNHDA and SQIVND (reference sequence). CDR3 size: 15 residues. The CDR3 DNA follows: TGTGCCAGTAGTTCTAGCGGGAGGGCCGCAGATGAGCAGTTCTTC. This translates into CASSSSGRAADEQFF.